This TCR beta chain originates from a study of cytomegalovirus exposure and HLA in healthy donors. The CDR3 runs 15 residues. Germline V gene sequence: CDR1 MNHNY, CDR2 SVGAGI (reference sequence). Trimming took 4 bases from V and 7 from J, leaving 19 bases between them. This PCR relied on a set of 60 Vbeta primers and 13 Jbeta primers. Using immunoSEQ multiplex PCR, the repertoire was profiled, and TCRdb retains in-frame clones only, with some absent. The sample records hundreds of thousands of clones, approximately 70% being singletons. Material: PBMCs. This clonotype was sampled from a man aged 40-49 years in good health and CMV-seropositive. V gene TRBV6-6 combines with J gene TRBJ1-1; TRBD1 might be the D (6 bases). The CDR3 region is CASSLIQGLKSEAFF. CDR3 DNA sequence: TGTGCCAGCAGTTTGATACAGGGCCTGAAGAGTGAAGCTTTCTTT.